A selection of T cell receptor beta chains follows, all from one sample in a study of blood T cell repertoires in COVID-19. Method: immunoSEQ multiplex PCR; TCRdb's copy keeps in-frame clones and lacks some. The sample shows about 160,000 clones, about 80% of them seen only once. Sample: peripheral blood. The source is a man between 60 and 70 years old with acute or convalescent COVID-19. The CDR3 runs from the conserved cysteine through the conserved F or W. Fields, in order: V gene, D gene, J gene, clone size, CDR3 protein, CDR3 DNA. The D gene is left open where the match is weak. A row's size may be missing; if present it is once, few, many or a size class.

V gene: TRBV27; D gene: NA; J gene: TRBJ2-1; clone size: NA; CDR3 protein: CASSLVGRDNEQFF; CDR3 DNA: TGTGCCAGCAGTTTGGTCGGGAGAGACAATGAGCAGTTCTTC
V gene: TRBV6-6; D gene: NA; J gene: TRBJ1-4; clone size: NA; CDR3 protein: CASSNRGEKLFF; CDR3 DNA: TGTGCCAGCAGTAACAGAGGGGAAAAACTGTTTTTT
V gene: TRBV5-6; D gene: NA; J gene: TRBJ1-1; clone size: NA; CDR3 protein: CASSLPGSVATEAFF; CDR3 DNA: TGTGCCAGCAGCCTACCGGGGAGCGTCGCCACTGAAGCTTTCTTT
V gene: TRBV7-9; D gene: NA; J gene: TRBJ1-5; clone size: NA; CDR3 protein: CASSSNLGGINQPQHF; CDR3 DNA: TGTGCCAGCAGCTCAAACTTAGGGGGTATCAATCAGCCCCAGCATTTT
V gene: TRBV6-4; D gene: NA; J gene: TRBJ1-5; clone size: NA; CDR3 protein: CARGDISNQPQHF; CDR3 DNA: TGTGCCAGGGGGGACATAAGCAATCAGCCCCAGCATTTT
V gene: TRBV7-2; D gene: NA; J gene: TRBJ1-5; clone size: once; CDR3 protein: CASSWENQPQHF; CDR3 DNA: TGTGCCAGCAGTTGGGAGAATCAGCCCCAGCATTTT
V gene: TRBV9; D gene: TRBD1; J gene: TRBJ2-5; clone size: NA; CDR3 protein: CASSVVPGGETQYF; CDR3 DNA: TGTGCCAGCAGCGTAGTGCCAGGGGGAGAGACCCAGTACTTC
V gene: TRBV19; D gene: NA; J gene: TRBJ2-7; clone size: NA; CDR3 protein: CASKRQDSYEQYF; CDR3 DNA: TGTGCCAGTAAACGACAGGACTCCTACGAGCAGTACTTC
V gene: TRBV6-6; D gene: TRBD2; J gene: TRBJ2-7; clone size: NA; CDR3 protein: CASTLREGSYEQYF; CDR3 DNA: TGTGCCAGCACCCTAAGGGAGGGATCCTACGAGCAGTACTTC
V gene: TRBV29-1; D gene: NA; J gene: TRBJ1-3; clone size: once; CDR3 protein: CSVETQQGSISGNTIYF; CDR3 DNA: TGCAGCGTTGAAACCCAACAGGGTTCCATCTCTGGAAACACCATATATTTT
V gene: TRBV5-1; D gene: TRBD1; J gene: TRBJ2-7; clone size: NA; CDR3 protein: CASSPGQGSSYEQYF; CDR3 DNA: TGCGCCAGCAGCCCCGGACAGGGGAGCTCCTACGAGCAGTACTTC
V gene: TRBV18; D gene: NA; J gene: TRBJ1-1; clone size: NA; CDR3 protein: CASSPSPGTEAFF; CDR3 DNA: TGTGCCAGCTCACCAAGCCCGGGCACTGAAGCTTTCTTT
V gene: TRBV29-1; D gene: TRBD1; J gene: TRBJ1-1; clone size: NA; CDR3 protein: CSGGAGGVGTEAFF; CDR3 DNA: TGCAGCGGGGGAGCAGGGGGCGTCGGCACTGAAGCTTTCTTT
V gene: TRBV5-3; D gene: NA; J gene: TRBJ2-5; clone size: NA; CDR3 protein: CARNRQRHQETQYF; CDR3 DNA: TGTGCCAGGAATCGACAGAGACACCAAGAGACCCAGTACTTC
V gene: TRBV7-6; D gene: TRBD1; J gene: TRBJ1-1; clone size: NA; CDR3 protein: CASSSRDRGMNTEAFF; CDR3 DNA: TGTGCCAGCAGCTCCCGGGACAGGGGTATGAACACTGAAGCTTTCTTT
V gene: TRBV7-3; D gene: NA; J gene: TRBJ2-7; clone size: NA; CDR3 protein: CASSLIPGDYEQYF; CDR3 DNA: TGTGCCAGCAGCTTAATACCCGGAGACTACGAGCAGTACTTC
V gene: TRBV30; D gene: NA; J gene: TRBJ2-7; clone size: NA; CDR3 protein: CAWSGQGIGEQYF; CDR3 DNA: TGTGCCTGGAGTGGGCAGGGTATTGGCGAGCAGTACTTC
V gene: TRBV27; D gene: TRBD1; J gene: TRBJ2-5; clone size: NA; CDR3 protein: CASSSLLGTVQETQYF; CDR3 DNA: TGTGCCAGCAGTTCGCTTCTCGGGACAGTCCAAGAGACCCAGTACTTC
V gene: TRBV29-1; D gene: TRBD1; J gene: TRBJ2-2; clone size: NA; CDR3 protein: CSAGTANTGELFF; CDR3 DNA: TGCAGCGCTGGGACAGCGAACACCGGGGAGCTGTTTTTT
V gene: TRBV2; D gene: TRBD1; J gene: TRBJ1-5; clone size: NA; CDR3 protein: CASRFQGAGNQPQHF; CDR3 DNA: TGTGCCAGCAGATTTCAGGGGGCGGGCAATCAGCCCCAGCATTTT
V gene: TRBV27; D gene: TRBD1; J gene: TRBJ1-2; clone size: few; CDR3 protein: CASSNDRGGYGYTF; CDR3 DNA: TGTGCCAGCAGTAATGACAGGGGAGGATATGGCTACACCTTC
V gene: TRBV29-1; D gene: TRBD2; J gene: TRBJ2-1; clone size: NA; CDR3 protein: CSVEGTSGGAYNEQFF; CDR3 DNA: TGCAGCGTTGAAGGCACTAGCGGGGGGGCCTACAATGAGCAGTTCTTC
V gene: TRBV28; D gene: NA; J gene: TRBJ1-2; clone size: NA; CDR3 protein: CASIGLARGYTF; CDR3 DNA: TGTGCCAGCATAGGTTTAGCGAGAGGCTACACCTTC
V gene: TRBV9; D gene: TRBD2; J gene: TRBJ2-3; clone size: NA; CDR3 protein: CASSVRPLTSGGTDTQYF; CDR3 DNA: TGTGCCAGCAGCGTCCGACCCTTAACTAGCGGGGGCACAGATACGCAGTATTTT
V gene: TRBV7-2; D gene: TRBD1; J gene: TRBJ2-7; clone size: NA; CDR3 protein: CASSIPGQGPYEQYF; CDR3 DNA: TGTGCCAGCAGCATTCCGGGACAGGGGCCCTACGAGCAGTACTTC
V gene: TRBV30; D gene: NA; J gene: TRBJ1-2; clone size: NA; CDR3 protein: CAWRGGGGGLYGYTF; CDR3 DNA: TGTGCCTGGCGTGGGGGGGGCGGGGGGCTCTATGGCTACACCTTC
V gene: TRBV9; D gene: TRBD2; J gene: TRBJ2-1; clone size: NA; CDR3 protein: CASSVAGLAYNEQFF; CDR3 DNA: TGTGCCAGCAGCGTAGCCGGACTAGCCTACAATGAGCAGTTCTTC
V gene: TRBV7-2; D gene: TRBD1; J gene: TRBJ1-2; clone size: NA; CDR3 protein: CASTQGQVLNYGYTF; CDR3 DNA: TGTGCCAGCACCCAGGGACAGGTCCTTAACTATGGCTACACCTTC
V gene: TRBV20-1; D gene: TRBD2; J gene: TRBJ2-1; clone size: NA; CDR3 protein: CSASRIVRGGAYNEQFF; CDR3 DNA: TGCAGTGCTAGTAGAATAGTTCGCGGGGGAGCCTACAATGAGCAGTTCTTC
V gene: TRBV12-3/TRBV12-4; D gene: NA; J gene: TRBJ1-1; clone size: few; CDR3 protein: CASSLGPGTEAFF; CDR3 DNA: TGTGCCAGCAGTTTAGGTCCCGGCACTGAAGCTTTCTTT
V gene: TRBV24-1; D gene: TRBD1; J gene: TRBJ2-3; clone size: NA; CDR3 protein: CATSGGQGSTDTQYF; CDR3 DNA: TGTGCCACCAGTGGGGGACAGGGAAGCACAGATACGCAGTATTTT
V gene: TRBV7-9; D gene: TRBD2; J gene: TRBJ2-3; clone size: NA; CDR3 protein: CASSLVLAGGTDTQYF; CDR3 DNA: TGTGCCAGCAGCTTAGTTCTAGCGGGGGGCACAGATACGCAGTATTTT
V gene: TRBV19; D gene: NA; J gene: TRBJ1-1; clone size: NA; CDR3 protein: CASSAGDLNTEAFF; CDR3 DNA: TGTGCCAGTAGTGCGGGCGACCTGAACACTGAAGCTTTCTTT
V gene: TRBV18; D gene: NA; J gene: TRBJ1-1; clone size: NA; CDR3 protein: CASSQDILDSGAFF; CDR3 DNA: TGTGCCAGCTCACAGGATATTCTGGATTCAGGAGCTTTCTTT
V gene: TRBV11-1; D gene: NA; J gene: TRBJ2-7; clone size: NA; CDR3 protein: CASSSNSYEQYF; CDR3 DNA: TGTGCCAGCAGCTCCAACTCCTACGAGCAGTACTTC
V gene: TRBV7-2; D gene: TRBD1; J gene: TRBJ2-1; clone size: once; CDR3 protein: CASSYRDRINEQFF; CDR3 DNA: TGTGCCAGCAGCTACCGGGACAGGATCAATGAGCAGTTCTTC
V gene: TRBV9; D gene: TRBD1; J gene: TRBJ1-2; clone size: NA; CDR3 protein: CASSAKTRDSHYGYTF; CDR3 DNA: TGTGCCAGCAGCGCCAAGACTCGGGACAGCCACTATGGCTACACCTTC